These T cell receptor beta chains were read from a single sample in a study of identical twins. From the 5' RACE reads, TCRdb called clonotypes with MiXCR, one entry per CDR3 protein. The table has 250,000 to 300,000 distinct CDR3 sequences, around 8.8% seen once; the top ten hold 2.5% to 3.5%. The same data also contributed to another study, on yellow fever vaccine responses in identical twins.

Material: CD8+ T cells sorted from blood. The receptors derive from a woman under 30 in good health. The CDR3 runs from the conserved cysteine through the conserved F or W. The D gene is left open where the match is weak. A clone size is listed for some rows: how often the clone was seen (once, few, many), or a class if it is expanded.

>NA|TRBJ2-3|TRBV7-3|13|NA
TGTGCCAGCAGTTCAATAGGAGGGGGGACGCAGTATTTT
CASSSIGGGTQYF
>few|TRBJ2-1|TRBV5-1|15|TRBD2
TGCGCCAGCAGCTCGGGGACTAGCGGGAGGGCCGAGCAGTTCTTC
CASSSGTSGRAEQFF
>few|TRBJ2-3|TRBV20-1|13|TRBD2
TGCAGTGCTCCGGGACTAGAAACAGATACGCAGTATTTT
CSAPGLETDTQYF
>few|TRBJ2-1|TRBV6-1|14|TRBD2
TGTGCCACCCAAGCGGGAGTAGAGTACAATGAGCAGTTCTTC
CATQAGVEYNEQFF
>many|TRBJ2-7|TRBV4-3|16|TRBD2
TGCGCCAGCAGCCAAGGGATAGCGGGAGGGCGGTACGAGCAGTACTTC
CASSQGIAGGRYEQYF
>few|TRBJ2-3|TRBV11-1|18|TRBD2
TGTGCCAGCAGCTTAGCGGCTAGCGGGGGGCCGGGGACAGATACGCAGTATTTT
CASSLAASGGPGTDTQYF
>NA|TRBJ2-5|TRBV4-3|16|NA
TGCGCCAGCAGCCAAGATCGGGACATCAGGTCTCAGACCCAGTACTTC
CASSQDRDIRSQTQYF
>NA|TRBJ2-7|TRBV27|15|TRBD1
TGTGCCAGCACCCCCGATAGGGACAGGTTCTACGAGCAGTACTTC
CASTPDRDRFYEQYF
>once|TRBJ2-7|TRBV5-4|13|NA
TGTGCCATGGGCAGTGGACAGACCTACGAGCAGTACTTC
CAMGSGQTYEQYF
>NA|TRBJ2-7|TRBV27|14|NA
TGTGCCAGCAGCAGATTCGGACAGATCTACGAGCAGTACTTC
CASSRFGQIYEQYF
>many|TRBJ1-4|TRBV4-3|16|NA
TGCGCCAGCAGCCAAGATTCCACAGCAACTAATGAAAAACTGTTTTTT
CASSQDSTATNEKLFF
>NA|TRBJ2-3|TRBV5-1|16|NA
TGCGCCAGCAGCTGGGACCAGGCCCCGGGAGCAGATACGCAGTATTTT
CASSWDQAPGADTQYF
>many|TRBJ2-7|TRBV29-1|12|NA
TGCAGCGTTGGGGAAGGAATCTACGAGCAGTACTTC
CSVGEGIYEQYF
>NA|TRBJ2-7|TRBV19|14|NA
TGTGCCAGTAGTATCCAAGGAGGGACCTACGAGCAGTACTTC
CASSIQGGTYEQYF
>few|TRBJ1-2|TRBV9|19|NA
TGTGCCAGCAGCGGTACGGCGCGGGCGAAATCCCCTACTAACTATGGCTACACCTTC
CASSGTARAKSPTNYGYTF
>NA|TRBJ2-7|TRBV25-1|11|NA
TGTGCCAGCAGTGAAATGTACGAGCAGTACTTC
CASSEMYEQYF
>NA|TRBJ2-1|TRBV10-3|17|TRBD1
TGTGCCATCAGTTCAACAGGGGCCGCCGGCTCCTACAATGAGCAGTTCTTC
CAISSTGAAGSYNEQFF
>few|TRBJ2-7|TRBV24-1|13|NA
TGTGCCACCAGTGATCCCTTCGGATACGAGCAGTACTTC
CATSDPFGYEQYF
>many|TRBJ2-7|TRBV29-1|14|TRBD2
TGCAGCGTAGATAGCGGGGCGTCCTCCTACGAGCAGTACTTC
CSVDSGASSYEQYF
>NA|TRBJ1-4|TRBV5-1|15|TRBD1
TGCGCCAGCAGCAAGACAGGGGCGACTAATGAAAAACTGTTTTTT
CASSKTGATNEKLFF
>NA|TRBJ2-1|TRBV29-1|18|NA
TGCAGCGTGCAGACTGGGGATCCGGAGTTGAGCTCCTACAATGAGCAGTTCTTC
CSVQTGDPELSSYNEQFF
>many|TRBJ2-7|TRBV25-1|16|TRBD1
TGTGCCAGCAGTCCCCCCGGGACAGGGTTTACCTACGAGCAGTACTTC
CASSPPGTGFTYEQYF
>few|TRBJ1-6|TRBV4-2|18|TRBD1
TGTGCCAGCAGCCAAGAGGGGACAGGGGTTACCTATAATTCACCCCTCCACTTT
CASSQEGTGVTYNSPLHF
>many|TRBJ2-5|TRBV4-1|16|TRBD1
TGCGCCAGCAGCCAAGAAGGGGGACAGGAGCAAGAGACCCAGTACTTC
CASSQEGGQEQETQYF
>NA|TRBJ2-1|TRBV11-1|16|NA
TGTGCCAGCAGCGGGACCCCGGGACTCCACTACAATGAGCAGTTCTTC
CASSGTPGLHYNEQFF
>NA|TRBJ2-2|TRBV29-1|16|NA
TGCAGCGTTGAAGGTGCGGCGGGGACGAACACCGGGGAGCTGTTTTTT
CSVEGAAGTNTGELFF
>few|TRBJ2-5|TRBV7-9|16|TRBD2
TGTGCCAGCAGCCCAGACCCTAGCGGGGGGGCAGAGACCCAGTACTTC
CASSPDPSGGAETQYF
>few|TRBJ2-7|TRBV10-3|15|NA
TGTGCCCTCGTGGGGCAGGGGAAAGTTTCCTACGAGCAGTACTTC
CALVGQGKVSYEQYF
>NA|TRBJ2-3|TRBV7-6|13|NA
TGTGCCAGCAGCTCCGGCTCACCAGATACGCAGTATTTT
CASSSGSPDTQYF
>NA|TRBJ2-1|TRBV5-1|15|NA
TGCGCCAGCAGCTTGCGGGACGGCCCCTACAATGAGCAGTTCTTC
CASSLRDGPYNEQFF
>few|TRBJ2-7|TRBV20-1|12|NA
TGCAGTGCTCCGGGGGTTACCCACGAGCAGTACTTC
CSAPGVTHEQYF
>NA|TRBJ2-7|TRBV5-1|14|TRBD2
TGCGCCAGCGGGGTAGCGGGGGCCTCCTACGAGCAGTACTTC
CASGVAGASYEQYF
>many|TRBJ1-1|TRBV7-3|13|NA
TGTGCCAGCAGCTTAACACCGACCGCTGAAGCTTTCTTT
CASSLTPTAEAFF
>few|TRBJ2-7|TRBV4-2|18|TRBD2
TGTGCCAGCAGCCAAACATTCGGGGGGTATGGACACGCCTACGAGCAGTACTTC
CASSQTFGGYGHAYEQYF
>NA|TRBJ1-1|TRBV11-2|15|NA
TGTGCCAGCAGCTTAGATGTCGGTGTAGTGACTGAAGCTTTCTTT
CASSLDVGVVTEAFF
>few|TRBJ2-1|TRBV4-3|13|NA
TGCGCCAGCAGCCAGGATAGGCTGGGCGAGCAGTTCTTC
CASSQDRLGEQFF
>many|TRBJ1-6|TRBV25-1|13|NA
TGTGCCAGCATCGCGGGTTTAGGTTCACCCCTCCACTTT
CASIAGLGSPLHF
>NA|TRBJ2-6|TRBV11-1|18|NA
TGTGCCAGCAGCTTAGGGACAGTCCTTGACGTGGGGGCCAACGTCCTGACTTTC
CASSLGTVLDVGANVLTF
>few|TRBJ1-3|TRBV6-5|14|NA
TGTGCCAGCAGTTGGGAGGTGTCTGGAAACACCATATATTTT
CASSWEVSGNTIYF
>NA|TRBJ2-3|TRBV9|15|NA
TGTGCCAGCAGCGCCTATCGAACTAGCCCGAATACGCAGTATTTT
CASSAYRTSPNTQYF
>many|TRBJ2-3|TRBV28|16|TRBD2
TGTGCCAGCAGTACGCGGACTAGCGGATTCACAGATACGCAGTATTTT
CASSTRTSGFTDTQYF
>many|TRBJ1-3|TRBV4-3|13|NA
TGCGCCAGCAGCCACGGTTCGGGAAACACCATATATTTT
CASSHGSGNTIYF
>many|TRBJ2-4|TRBV5-1|14|NA
TGCGCCAGCAGCTTATCGGACAGCTATAACATTCAGTACTTC
CASSLSDSYNIQYF
>few|TRBJ1-5|TRBV20-1|15|NA
TGCAGTGCTAGAGATTGGGGCAGGGCGGATCAGCCCCAGCATTTT
CSARDWGRADQPQHF
>many|TRBJ2-7|TRBV28|13|TRBD2
TGTGCCAGCAGCTCGAGCGGGGGGTACGAGCAGTACTTC
CASSSSGGYEQYF